This entry lists 30 T cell receptor beta chains sequenced from one sample in a study of shared clonotypes between healthy human individuals. Using immunoSEQ multiplex PCR, the repertoire was profiled, and TCRdb retains in-frame clones only, with some absent. The repertoire includes hundreds of thousands of clones, approximately 96% of them detected once, and 0.11% sits in the top ten. Naive CD8 cells lacked CD45RO and underwent positive selection for CCR7, leaving out terminally differentiated effector memory CD45RA+ cells. The sample was naive CD8+ T cells sorted from blood. These receptors came from a woman younger than 45 in good health.

This rearrangement joins TRBV28 to TRBJ1-5; no definite D call. Germline V lookup: CDR1 MDHEN, CDR2 SYDVKM. This CDR3 has 12 amino acids. Trimming took off 6 bases at V and 5 bases at J, with 8 bases between the two ends. CDR3 sequence: CASRGSDQPQHF. The CDR3 bases are TGTGCCAGCAGGGGGAGCGATCAGCCCCAGCATTTT. Full variable domain (rest looked up from reference TRBV28 and TRBJ1-5): DVKVTQSSRYLVKRTGEKVFLECVQDMDHENMFWYRQDPGLGLRLIYFSYDVKMKEKGDIPEGYSVSREKKERFSLILESASTNQTSMYLCASRGSDQPQHFGDGTRLSIL.

The genes are TRBV11-2 and TRBJ2-6, with D possibly TRBD2 on 6 matching bases. The CDR3 contains 14 residues. Germline lookup yields CDR1 SGHAT and CDR2 FQNNGV. Trimming pared 4 bases from V and 4 bases from J, leaving 8 bases between. DNA for the CDR3: TGTGCCAGCAGCTCGGACTACGGGGCCAACGTCCTGACTTTC. Translating it yields CASSSDYGANVLTF.

The rearrangement links TRBV10-1 to TRBJ2-7; D is possibly TRBD2 (6 bases). The CDR3 runs 15 residues. V lost 3 bases and J lost 4, with 16 bases in between. Germline CDR1 reads WNHNN; CDR2 reads SYGVQD (reference sequence). This CDR3 reads CASSERSGKQYEQYF. The CDR3 DNA reads TGCGCCAGCAGTGAACGTAGCGGAAAGCAATACGAGCAGTACTTC.

This chain connects TRBV13 to TRBJ2-2, with 7 bases fitting TRBD1. V was clipped by 7 bases and J by 4 bases; unmatched bases: 9. In germline, CDR1 is PRHDT, CDR2 FYEKMQ (reference sequence). The CDR3 has 15 amino acids. In nucleotides, the CDR3 is TGTGCCAGCAACACTGGGACAGCGTTCACCGGGGAGCTGTTTTTT. Its translation is CASNTGTAFTGELFF.

The chain joins TRBV9 to TRBJ2-3; no reliable D call. This CDR3 contains 14 residues. Trimming stripped 1 base from V and 1 base from J, with 7 bases between. Germline CDR1 and CDR2: SGDLS and YYNGEE. CDR3 nucleotide sequence: TGTGCCAGCAGCGTATTCGGCGGCACAGATACGCAGTATTTT. Translating it yields CASSVFGGTDTQYF.

This clone was seen just once. This sequence joins TRBV2 and TRBJ2-3; 7 bases map to TRBD1. The junction had 8 bases not matched to a gene; V was cut back by 4 bases and J by 1 base. There are 16 residues in the CDR3. Germline V gene lookup returns CDR1 SNHLY and CDR2 FYNNEI. The CDR3 DNA reads TGTGCCAGCAGTGGACGACAGGGAGCTGGCACAGATACGCAGTATTTT. It is translated as CASSGRQGAGTDTQYF.

The rearrangement links TRBV10-3 to TRBJ2-7, with 7 bases lining up with TRBD1. This CDR3 has 15 amino acids. Germline V gene sequence: CDR1 ENHRY, CDR2 SYGVKD. With V trimmed by 0 bases and J by 6 bases, 8 bases remained unmatched. CDR3 sequence (DNA): TGTGCCATCAGTGAGTCCGTAAAGGGGGCGGGCGAGCAGTACTTC. Its protein is CAISESVKGAGEQYF.

This chain joins TRBV28 and TRBJ2-7; no clear D gene. The CDR3 consists of 14 residues. V lost 6 bases and J lost 2, with 14 bases in between. Germline lookup yields CDR1 MDHEN and CDR2 SYDVKM. CDR3 DNA: TGTGCCAGCAGCCCCCCTGGAAACCCCTACGAGCAGTACTTC. Its translation: CASSPPGNPYEQYF.

This chain joins TRBV6-5 and TRBJ1-2; D is unclear. Germline loops: CDR1 MNHEY, CDR2 SVGAGI. This CDR3 has 12 amino acids. V was shortened by 4 bases and J by 4 bases, with 7 bases between the two germline ends. CDR3 nucleotides: TGTGCCAGCAGTTCTGAACCCTATGGCTACACCTTC. Translating gives CASSSEPYGYTF.

The chain joins TRBV28 to TRBJ2-2; D gene unclear. CDR3 length: 14 amino acids. CDR1 is MDHEN and CDR2 is SYDVKM in the germline V gene. V was clipped by 5 bases and J by 6 bases, with 13 bases between them. The CDR3 loop is CASSTPMGAGELFF. CDR3 nucleotides: TGTGCCAGCAGTACCCCGATGGGCGCCGGGGAGCTGTTTTTT.

The V call is TRBV6-6, the J call TRBJ1-1; TRBD1 matches 7 bases. Germline trimming cut 2 bases from V and 0 bases from J; bases unmatched to any gene: 6. There are 16 residues in the CDR3. The V gene's germline CDR1 is MNHNY and CDR2 SVGAGI (reference sequence). The DNA of the CDR3 is TGTGCCAGCAGTTACCCGACGGACAGGTTGAACACTGAAGCTTTCTTT. This codes for CASSYPTDRLNTEAFF.

The J gene is TRBJ1-5, the V gene TRBV6-6; a possible D gene is TRBD1 (6 bases). Trimming took off 5 bases at V and 3 bases at J, with 11 bases between the two ends. Germline V lookup: CDR1 MNHNY, CDR2 SVGAGI (reference sequence). The CDR3 runs to 14 residues. The CDR3 DNA sequence: TGTGCCAGCAGTGACGGACAGATCAATCAGCCCCAGCATTTT. It is translated as CASSDGQINQPQHF.

CDR3 in amino acids: CASIIGRGYNEQFF. CDR3 sequence (DNA): TGTGCCAGCATAATCGGGAGAGGGTACAATGAGCAGTTCTTC. The V call is TRBV2, the J call TRBJ2-1; D may be TRBD2 (6 bases). CDR3 size: 14 residues. Trimming took 7 bases from V and 4 from J, leaving 14 bases between them. The germline CDR1 and CDR2 sequences are SNHLY and FYNNEI.

The V and J genes are TRBV2 and TRBJ1-2; D may be TRBD1 (5 bases). Germline values: CDR1 SNHLY, CDR2 FYNNEI. V shed 2 bases and J shed 3 bases, with 13 bases lying between them. The CDR3 covers 15 residues. CDR3 residues: CASSESRGDHYGYTF. The CDR3 DNA sequence: TGTGCCAGCAGTGAATCACGAGGGGACCACTATGGCTACACCTTC.

This clone was seen a single time. The rearrangement uses TRBV9 and TRBJ1-1; D gene uncertain. This CDR3 is 17 amino acids long. The V end lost 2 bases, the J end lost 2 bases, and 19 bases lay between the germline ends. Germline V gene data show CDR1 as SGDLS and CDR2 as YYNGEE. CDR3: CASSVVFDIWDNTEAFF. DNA for the CDR3: TGTGCCAGCAGCGTCGTCTTCGATATCTGGGATAACACTGAAGCTTTCTTT.

CDR3 in DNA: TGTGCCAGCACTTGGACAGGGGCCTACAATGAGCAGTTCTTC. The encoded protein is CASTWTGAYNEQFF. The gene calls are TRBV27 and TRBJ2-1, with 9 bases that match TRBD1. CDR3 length: 14 amino acids. Germline CDR1 reads MNHEY; CDR2 reads SMNVEV (reference sequence). The V segment lost 7 bases and the J segment 2 bases; nucleotides outside the gene matches: 3.

The J gene is TRBJ2-3, the V gene TRBV7-9, with D perhaps TRBD1 (6 bases). The CDR3 sequence is 18 residues long. The V end lost 0 bases, the J end lost 11 bases, and 27 bases lay between the germline ends. Per the germline V gene, CDR1 is SEHNR and CDR2 is FQNEAQ (reference sequence). The CDR3 nucleotides read TGTGCCAGCAGCTTAGCTCCCCAGACAGGTTTTTATCCGGAGAGGCAGTATTTT. Its protein is CASSLAPQTGFYPERQYF.

V and J are TRBV6-6 and TRBJ2-1, with D unclear. V was trimmed by 6 bases and J by 5 bases, leaving 11 bases between them. This CDR3 is 13 amino acids long. In germline, CDR1 is MNHNY, CDR2 SVGAGI (reference sequence). The CDR3 loop is CASSPHTHNEQFF. The CDR3 DNA follows: TGTGCCAGCAGCCCCCATACACACAATGAGCAGTTCTTC.

This chain connects TRBV12-5 to TRBJ2-3; the D gene is possibly TRBD1 (6 bases). The CDR3 loop spans 15 amino acids. V was trimmed by 1 base and J by 3 bases, leaving 11 bases between them. Germline V gives CDR1 LGHNT, CDR2 FRNRAP. The CDR3 region has the DNA TGTGCTAGTGGTTTGGGTACAGGGCCGACAGATACGCAGTATTTT. As protein: CASGLGTGPTDTQYF.

Only one count was recorded for this clone. The rearrangement joins TRBV4-1 to TRBJ2-7, with D possibly TRBD1 on 5 matching bases. The CDR3 extends over 15 amino acids. The V and J ends lost 1 base and 0 bases respectively, with 10 bases between them. Germline CDR1 and CDR2: MGHRA and YSYEKL. CDR3 in DNA: TGCGCCAGCAGCCAAGCCGACAGATCCTCCTACGAGCAGTACTTC. It encodes CASSQADRSSYEQYF.

Remarks on this clone: This CDR3 is also generated by other DNA sequences in the sample. The CDR3 reads CASSFGGGSYEQYF. The CDR3 DNA reads as TGTGCCAGCAGCTTCGGAGGCGGGTCCTACGAGCAGTACTTC. The chain links TRBV7-2 to TRBJ2-7; TRBD2 might be the D (5 bases). CDR3 length: 14 amino acids. Germline CDR1 and CDR2: SGHTA and FQGNSA. The germline V and J ends were trimmed by 3 bases and 1 base, with 10 bases remaining between them.

This clone was seen only a few times. The sample has other DNA sequences that encode this CDR3 too. The chain couples TRBV27 to TRBJ2-1, with 14 bases fitting TRBD2. The CDR3 runs 15 residues. V was clipped by 5 bases and J by 7 bases; unmatched bases: 4. Germline lookup yields CDR1 MNHEY and CDR2 SMNVEV (reference sequence). The CDR3 coding sequence is TGTGCCAGCAGTCCCGGGACTAGCGGGAGTAATGAGCAGTTCTTC. Translating gives CASSPGTSGSNEQFF.

This clone appeared a single time. This sequence joins TRBV4-1 and TRBJ1-3, with D maybe TRBD1 (5 bases). The CDR3 is made up of 15 amino acids. Germline-derived CDR1 and CDR2 are MGHRA and YSYEKL. Trimming removed 3 bases at V and 3 bases at J, with 12 bases between. CDR3 DNA sequence: TGCGCCAGCAGCCATGAGGGAGGGGTTGGAAACACCATATATTTT. Its translation: CASSHEGGVGNTIYF.

The chain is built from TRBV6-1 and TRBJ1-4; D possibly corresponds to TRBD1 (5 bases). Germline V gene data show CDR1 as MNHNS and CDR2 as SASEGT. The CDR3 is 14 amino acids. V was clipped by 6 bases and J by 2 bases, with 10 bases between them. The CDR3 is CASSGWGTNEKLFF. As DNA, the CDR3 is TGTGCCAGCAGCGGATGGGGGACTAATGAAAAACTGTTTTTT.

The rearrangement joins TRBV28 to TRBJ2-1; TRBD2 aligns across 9 bases. CDR1 MDHEN and CDR2 SYDVKM come from the germline V gene. This CDR3 has 16 amino acids. Unmatched junction bases numbered 7, after V lost 7 bases and J lost 0 bases. DNA of the CDR3: TGTGCCAGCACCCCTAGCGGGACGAGCTCCTACAATGAGCAGTTCTTC. The encoded protein is CASTPSGTSSYNEQFF.

Regarding this clone: This specimen includes other DNA sequences encoding the same CDR3. The V gene is TRBV7-9, the J gene TRBJ1-5, with 8 bases fitting TRBD1. Trimming removed 4 bases from V and 4 bases from J; junction bases left unmatched: 3. Germline assignment: CDR1 SEHNR and CDR2 FQNEAQ (reference sequence). This CDR3 is built from 14 residues. As DNA, the CDR3 is TGTGCCAGCAGCTCAGGACAGGGTAATCAGCCCCAGCATTTT. Protein: CASSSGQGNQPQHF.

The rearrangement links TRBV5-1 to TRBJ2-5; perhaps TRBD1 as D (5 bases). Germline V gene lookup returns CDR1 SGHRS and CDR2 YFSETQ. The CDR3 runs to 14 residues. The V end was cut by 0 bases, the J end by 3 bases, with 9 bases between. The CDR3 protein is CASSLVSREETQYF. Written as DNA, the CDR3 is TGCGCCAGCAGCTTGGTAAGCAGGGAAGAGACCCAGTACTTC.

V gene TRBV7-6 combines with J gene TRBJ1-1, with D possibly TRBD1 on 5 matching bases. Germline lookup yields CDR1 SGHVS and CDR2 FNYEAQ. Between the trimmed V and J ends, which lost 4 bases and 4 bases, there was a span of 13 bases. The CDR3 runs 14 residues. The CDR3 spells CASSSWGLSTEAFF. The CDR3 bases are TGTGCCAGCAGCTCCTGGGGCTTAAGCACTGAAGCTTTCTTT.

As for this clone: Additional DNA sequences in this sample encode the identical CDR3. The chain is built from TRBV30 and TRBJ1-1, with D uncertain. Trimming left V 0 bases short and J 1 base short, with 6 bases between. Germline assignment: CDR1 GTSNPN and CDR2 SVGIG (reference sequence). The CDR3 spans 13 residues. The CDR3 here is CAWSVSRNTEAFF. The CDR3 DNA reads as TGTGCCTGGAGTGTATCCAGGAACACTGAAGCTTTCTTT.

The chain joins TRBV10-3 to TRBJ2-7; no firm D call. Trimming stripped 11 bases from V and 2 bases from J, with 22 bases between. Looked up from germline, CDR1 is ENHRY and CDR2 is SYGVKD. The CDR3 loop spans 15 amino acids. In DNA, the CDR3 is TGTGCCGGTGGTGCCGGTCAGGCGGTTACCTACGAGCAGTACTTC. Protein sequence: CAGGAGQAVTYEQYF.